This TCR beta chain was obtained from a study of T cell repertoires and Cas9 in healthy adults. The germline CDR1 and CDR2 sequences are GTSNPN and SVGIG (reference sequence). The V gene lost 0 bases and the J gene lost 3 bases, with 6 bases spanning the gap. The CDR3 length is 13 residues. The protocol was immunoSEQ multiplex PCR, while the TCRdb copy is restricted to in-frame clones and leaves out a portion. The table has about 1,500 clones, around 77% seen once. The chain uses TRBV30 and TRBJ1-5; D ambiguous. The sequenced sample consisted of SpCas9-reactive Tregs (CD4+, CD25+, CD127-, CD137+, CD154-) from PBMCs; culture status not recorded. This clonotype originated in a human donor in good health. The CDR3 DNA sequence: TGTGCCTGGAGTGTCGGAACCAATCAGCCCCAGCATTTT. The encoded protein is CAWSVGTNQPQHF.